This T cell receptor (beta chain) was recovered during a study of graft-versus-host responses after intestinal transplantation (dated by TCRdb to about 2021). With respect to the entire study: Multivisceral, liver-intestinal, or isolated intestinal transplants were received by the recipients. Every recipient was given anti-thymocyte globulin induction, then maintenance tacrolimus and steroids for two to three years. After intestinal transplantation, graft-versus-host and host-versus-graft alloreactive T cell clones in the graft, circulation and bone marrow were tracked using bulk TCR-beta CDR3 sequencing. To identify alloreactive clones, pre-transplant mixed lymphocyte reaction products were sequenced and compared with unstimulated pre-transplant donor and recipient T cells. A cohort of more than 20 intestinal transplant recipients, including one retransplant, was enrolled, and a few patients lacking pretransplant specimens were excluded. A peak of at least 4% donor T cells among recipient peripheral blood mononuclear cells was the definition used for donor T cell macrochimerism. Rather than going through the commercial service, samples from a few later patients were sequenced in-house on an Illumina MiSeq and processed with MiXCR.

Libraries were constructed by the immunoSEQ multiplex PCR assay. Adaptive Biotechnologies carried out high-throughput TCR-beta CDR3 sequencing of genomic DNA for most patients. The published analysis was carried out like this. Adaptive's ImmunoSEQ software supplied the TCR sequencing data for 18 patients, while MiXCR and VDJtools were used to process a few other patients. CDR3 nucleotide sequences shared between donor and recipient were removed because their origin could not be assigned. Alloreactive clones required at least 2-fold expansion over unstimulated cells and minimum CFSE-low frequency of 0.002% (template counts) or 0.001% (read counts). A clone was considered mappable if detected in the sequenced pre-transplant spleen, lymph node, or MLR CFSE-low populations of the donor or recipient. Cumulative frequency of alloreactive clones was calculated as a percentage of all sequences weighted by copy number. The source is immuneACCESS, and TCRdb retained only in-frame sequences with V and J called. Part of the clones is not carried over; for the studies checked, unresolved V genes explain less than half of this, and the remainder is unexplained. That table gives V, J and clone size, and the DNA gave D and trimming. The sample contains about 12,000 clones, nearly 95% of them found a single time. 20% to 25% of the sample is held by the ten biggest clonotypes.

Turning to this clone: Its antigen is currently not known. The input lacks base qualities; no much larger clone sits a single base away.

CDR3 length: 13 amino acids, cysteine to phenylalanine. The read is trimmed to its CDR3 DNA, 39 bases read in frame from base 1. Trimming at the junction amounts to 10 bases on V and 3 bases on J, and the germline ends lie 14 bases apart. From the germline V gene, CDR1 is SGHRS and CDR2 is YFSETQ. Blood samples were collected up to 4 times in the first month after transplant and then at least monthly when available. Results and caveats for the whole study, not just this receptor: The relatively low number and heterogeneity of intestinal transplant patients limited the conclusions. GvH clones turned up in recipient bone marrow, with some appearing earlier in ileal mucosa or blood, a pattern consistent with an intestinal mucosal origin. In patients with donor T cell macrochimerism, the allografts had high GvH to HvG T cell clonal ratios. Early after transplant, peak levels of circulating GvH clones were found to be associated with declines in HvG clones.

The TCR sequence derives from a human patient who received an intestinal transplant, so some T cells may come from the graft donor. This specimen consisted of PBMCs, obtained about 110 days after intestinal transplant. The chain was built from TRBV5-1 and TRBJ1-5, and possibly TRBD1, on 6 matching bases. The nucleotides read TGCGCCTCTTCAGCAGGGGACAATCAGCCCCAGCATTTT. It translates to CASSAGDNQPQHF.